This T cell receptor beta chain was recorded in a study of T-cell reconstitution after alpha-beta-depleted transplantation in children. This clonotype was observed at least ten times. Unique molecular identifiers were used in preparing the TCRbeta library. TCRdb reanalysed the PCR reads using MiXCR and keeps one entry per CDR3 protein. The table shows around 700,000 distinct CDR3 sequences, with under 15% occurring only once. The CDR3 totals 13 residues. The V gene lost 2 bases and the J gene lost 9 bases, with 11 bases spanning the gap. CDR1 and CDR2 (germline): ENHRY, SYGVKD. This receptor was identified in a girl aged 2-10 years with congenital amegakaryocytic thrombocytopenia, due to receive a stem cell transplant. The sample consisted of PBMCs, taken before TCRalphabeta/CD19-depleted stem cell transplant. This chain joins TRBV10-3 and TRBJ2-1; D is uncertain. The CDR3, as DNA: TGTGCCATCAGTGAGGACTTAAGGAGTGAGCAGTTCTTC. Translated, it gives CAISEDLRSEQFF.